Here is one T cell receptor (beta chain) with its context. Sequence at one end of the junction differs from germline and may be a read error. Libraries were prepared by immunoSEQ multiplex PCR; TCRdb keeps only in-frame clonotypes and omits some of them. The sample includes around 180,000 clones, 90% to 95% of them seen just once. The data belong to a study of T cell responses to AZD1222 COVID-19 vaccine. CDR3 size: 11 residues. The V gene's germline CDR1 is DFQATT and CDR2 SNEGSKA (reference sequence). The specimen was peripheral blood, collected on day 0 of AZD1222 vaccination. V usage is TRBV20-1 and J usage is TRBJ1-1, with D maybe TRBD1 (5 bases). This clonotype originated in an adult in good health. As DNA, the CDR3 is TGCAGTGCTAGAGATAGTTCAGGGATACTCTTT. This sequence encodes CSARDSSGILF.